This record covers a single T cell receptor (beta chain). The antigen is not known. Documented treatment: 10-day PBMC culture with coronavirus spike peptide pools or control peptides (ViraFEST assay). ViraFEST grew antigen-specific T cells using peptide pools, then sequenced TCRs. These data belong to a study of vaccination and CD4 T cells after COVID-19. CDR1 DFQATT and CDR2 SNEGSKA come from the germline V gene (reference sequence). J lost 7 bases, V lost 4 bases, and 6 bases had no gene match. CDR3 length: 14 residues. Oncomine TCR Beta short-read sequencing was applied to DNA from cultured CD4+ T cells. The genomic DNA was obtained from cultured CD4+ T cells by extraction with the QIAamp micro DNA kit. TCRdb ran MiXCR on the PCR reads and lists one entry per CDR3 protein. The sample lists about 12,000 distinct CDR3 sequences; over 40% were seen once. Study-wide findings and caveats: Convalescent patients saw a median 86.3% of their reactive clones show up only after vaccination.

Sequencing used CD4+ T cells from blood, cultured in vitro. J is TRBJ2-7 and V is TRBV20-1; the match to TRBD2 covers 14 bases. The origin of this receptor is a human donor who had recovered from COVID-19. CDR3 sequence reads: CSATLGLAGEEQYF. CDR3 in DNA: TGCAGTGCTACCTTGGGACTAGCGGGAGAAGAGCAGTACTTC.